Listed below are T cell receptor beta chains from one sample, sequenced in a study of identical twins. Using its own MiXCR run on the 5' RACE reads, TCRdb lists one record per CDR3 protein. The table has more than 650,000 distinct CDR3 sequences, 6.1% seen once; the top ten hold about 2%. The sequenced sample consisted of naive T cells sorted from blood. Source of these receptors: a man aged 18 to 30 in good health. CDR3s leave out the opening cysteine and the closing phenylalanine or tryptophan. Clone size appears in some rows only: once, few, many, or a class for an expanded clone.

v_gene: TRBV20-1
abundance: .
CDR3aa: SAGDRAIPGELF

v_gene: TRBV11-2
abundance: .
CDR3aa: ASSPDYDNEQF

v_gene: TRBV29-1
abundance: many
CDR3aa: SVERRASGSYEQY

v_gene: TRBV7-2
abundance: many
CDR3aa: ASSQTSPYEQY

v_gene: TRBV6-1
abundance: few
CDR3aa: ASSITQGANEKLF

v_gene: TRBV18
abundance: many
CDR3aa: ASSPGAVFSSYNEQF

v_gene: TRBV7-9
abundance: .
CDR3aa: ASSLAEGLLAGAKNIQY

v_gene: TRBV5-1
abundance: few
CDR3aa: ASSALRTIQETQY

v_gene: TRBV6-5
abundance: .
CDR3aa: ASSYLGSGYGYT

v_gene: TRBV11-1
abundance: few
CDR3aa: ASGTSGGALAGVMRQF